The rows below give T cell receptor beta chains drawn from one sample of a study of T cell repertoires in cytomegalovirus infection. TCRdb redid the calling of the reads with MiXCR, one entry per CDR3 protein. This table has under 800,000 distinct CDR3 sequences, around 24% appearing once. Sequencing was performed on CD8+ T cells from PBMCs. The receptors were sampled from a human donor in good health (CMV status not recorded). Some clones in this sample may be carry-over from other donors' samples. The CDR3 runs from the conserved cysteine through the conserved F or W. The D gene is left open where the match is weak. A row's size may be missing; if present it is once, few, many or a size class.

CDR3: CASAPTNRAEAFF
DNA: TGTGCTAGTGCCCCGACTAACAGGGCCGAAGCTTTCTTT
J: TRBJ1-1
size: few
V: TRBV12-5
D: -

CDR3: CASSLHGQGEAFF
DNA: TGTGCCAGCAGCCTACATGGACAGGGGGAAGCTTTCTTT
J: TRBJ1-1
size: few
V: TRBV7-3
D: TRBD1

CDR3: CASSYYSGTEAFF
DNA: TGTGCCAGCAGTTACTACTCGGGCACTGAAGCTTTCTTT
J: TRBJ1-1
size: many
V: TRBV6-5
D: -

CDR3: CASSSIGPYEQYF
DNA: TGTGCCAGCTCATCTATAGGACCCTACGAGCAGTACTTC
J: TRBJ2-7
size: few
V: TRBV18
D: -

CDR3: CSAVPQGTRGYTF
DNA: TGCAGTGCTGTCCCCCAGGGGACGCGAGGCTACACCTTC
J: TRBJ1-2
size: -
V: TRBV20-1
D: -

CDR3: CASNLRGSAGTDTQYF
DNA: TGTGCCAGCAATCTCCGGGGGAGTGCGGGGACAGATACGCAGTATTTT
J: TRBJ2-3
size: -
V: TRBV6-2/TRBV6-3
D: -

CDR3: CASSSRAISETQYF
DNA: TGTGCCAGCAGCTCCCGGGCTATTTCGGAGACCCAGTACTTC
J: TRBJ2-5
size: many
V: TRBV7-6
D: -

CDR3: CSVRDRGPPPAFYGYTF
DNA: TGCAGCGTGCGAGACAGGGGTCCCCCTCCGGCCTTCTATGGCTACACCTTC
J: TRBJ1-2
size: -
V: TRBV29-1
D: TRBD1

CDR3: CASSIAGDYGYTF
DNA: TGTGCCAGCAGCATCGCAGGGGACTATGGCTACACCTTC
J: TRBJ1-2
size: many
V: TRBV7-8
D: -

CDR3: CASSLAQRSWETQYF
DNA: TGTGCCAGCAGTTTAGCGCAGCGATCCTGGGAGACCCAGTACTTC
J: TRBJ2-5
size: many
V: TRBV12-3/TRBV12-4
D: -

CDR3: CASSIVPGQENEQFF
DNA: TGTGCCAGTAGTATAGTTCCGGGACAAGAAAATGAGCAGTTCTTC
J: TRBJ2-1
size: -
V: TRBV19
D: -

CDR3: CATSDSPGTTFTDTQYF
DNA: TGTGCCACCAGTGATTCCCCCGGGACCACCTTCACAGATACGCAGTATTTT
J: TRBJ2-3
size: few
V: TRBV24-1
D: -

CDR3: CSVLGDRGYDQYF
DNA: TGCAGCGTTCTGGGGGACAGGGGTTACGATCAGTACTTC
J: TRBJ2-7
size: -
V: TRBV29-1
D: TRBD1

CDR3: CASSSGTGPEAFF
DNA: TGTGCCAGCAGCTCTGGGACAGGGCCTGAAGCTTTCTTT
J: TRBJ1-1
size: many
V: TRBV7-6
D: TRBD1

CDR3: CASSLATREAFF
DNA: TGTGCCAGCAGCTTAGCCACCCGAGAAGCTTTCTTT
J: TRBJ1-1
size: few
V: TRBV7-6
D: -

CDR3: CASSLGQGRDQPQHF
DNA: TGTGCCAGCAGCTTAGGACAGGGTCGAGATCAGCCCCAGCATTTT
J: TRBJ1-5
size: many
V: TRBV7-8
D: TRBD1

CDR3: CASSSPPVARELFF
DNA: TGTGCCAGCAGCTCCCCCCCCGTGGCCAGGGAGCTGTTTTTT
J: TRBJ2-2
size: -
V: TRBV7-4
D: -

CDR3: CASSEGRGNTGELFF
DNA: TGTGCCAGCAGTGAAGGAAGGGGAAACACCGGGGAGCTGTTTTTT
J: TRBJ2-2
size: -
V: TRBV2
D: -

CDR3: CASSLADLPTGQDEQYF
DNA: TGTGCCAGCAGCTTAGCAGACTTACCGACGGGACAGGACGAGCAGTACTTC
J: TRBJ2-7
size: -
V: TRBV7-9
D: TRBD1

CDR3: CSARDSAGRNEKLFF
DNA: TGCAGTGCTAGAGATTCGGCAGGGAGAAATGAAAAACTGTTTTTT
J: TRBJ1-4
size: -
V: TRBV20-1
D: -

CDR3: CASSQMGLAASDTQYF
DNA: TGTGCCAGCAGTCAAATGGGACTAGCTGCGTCAGATACGCAGTATTTT
J: TRBJ2-3
size: many
V: TRBV12-3/TRBV12-4
D: TRBD2

CDR3: CSARPLTSAFYEQYF
DNA: TGCAGTGCTAGACCGCTAACTAGCGCCTTCTACGAGCAGTACTTC
J: TRBJ2-7
size: -
V: TRBV20-1
D: TRBD2

CDR3: CASSYLDRGPYNEQFF
DNA: TGTGCCAGCAGCTACCTGGACAGGGGGCCCTACAATGAGCAGTTCTTC
J: TRBJ2-1
size: -
V: TRBV7-9
D: TRBD1

CDR3: CASSVPGTHLQETQYF
DNA: TGTGCCAGCAGTGTTCCCGGGACCCACCTGCAAGAGACCCAGTACTTC
J: TRBJ2-5
size: few
V: TRBV28
D: -

CDR3: CASSYSLSTSSYNEQFF
DNA: TGTGCCAGCAGTTACTCATTGAGCACGAGCTCCTACAATGAGCAGTTCTTC
J: TRBJ2-1
size: -
V: TRBV6-2/TRBV6-3
D: -

CDR3: CSARTSGKGGGTEAFF
DNA: TGCAGTGCTAGAACCTCAGGGAAGGGAGGAGGGACTGAAGCTTTCTTT
J: TRBJ1-1
size: -
V: TRBV20-1
D: -

CDR3: CASSQGWGFTTQDTQYF
DNA: TGTGCCAGCAGCCAAGGTTGGGGTTTTACCACACAAGATACGCAGTATTTT
J: TRBJ2-3
size: few
V: TRBV14
D: -

CDR3: CASSPGLVGSYEQYF
DNA: TGTGCCAGCAGTCCTGGACTAGTGGGCTCCTACGAGCAGTACTTC
J: TRBJ2-7
size: -
V: TRBV4-1
D: TRBD2

CDR3: CASGPGLEAFQHTF
DNA: TGTGCCAGCGGCCCGGGACTCGAGGCATTTCAACACACCTTC
J: TRBJ1-2
size: many
V: TRBV7-9
D: -

CDR3: CASSLDEVPSGMNTEAFF
DNA: TGTGCCAGCAGCTTAGACGAGGTTCCCTCCGGGATGAACACTGAAGCTTTCTTT
J: TRBJ1-1
size: many
V: TRBV7-9
D: -

CDR3: CASSLEQGRQETQYF
DNA: TGTGCCAGCAGCTTAGAACAGGGGCGGCAAGAGACCCAGTACTTC
J: TRBJ2-5
size: few
V: TRBV7-8
D: TRBD1

CDR3: CASSWDGSNSPLHF
DNA: TGTGCCAGCAGCTGGGACGGATCCAATTCACCCCTCCACTTT
J: TRBJ1-6
size: many
V: TRBV7-2
D: -

CDR3: CASSTGQVFSNQPQHF
DNA: TGTGCCAGTAGTACCGGACAGGTCTTTAGCAATCAGCCCCAGCATTTT
J: TRBJ1-5
size: few
V: TRBV19
D: TRBD1

CDR3: CASSPWEGGYGYTF
DNA: TGTGCCAGTAGCCCGTGGGAGGGAGGCTATGGCTACACCTTC
J: TRBJ1-2
size: few
V: TRBV19
D: -

CDR3: CASSPSFTGPEAFF
DNA: TGTGCCAGTAGTCCGTCCTTTACAGGGCCTGAAGCTTTCTTT
J: TRBJ1-1
size: few
V: TRBV19
D: -

CDR3: CASGQATGPEKLFF
DNA: TGTGCTAGTGGTCAGGCGACAGGGCCCGAAAAACTGTTTTTT
J: TRBJ1-4
size: -
V: TRBV12-5
D: TRBD1

CDR3: CASSPWDTTSAKNIQYF
DNA: TGTGCCAGCAGTCCGTGGGACACGACTTCAGCCAAAAACATTCAGTACTTC
J: TRBJ2-4
size: few
V: TRBV2
D: -

CDR3: CASSSLGPRSSYNEQFF
DNA: TGTGCCAGCAGCTCCTTAGGGCCCAGGTCCTCCTACAATGAGCAGTTCTTC
J: TRBJ2-1
size: many
V: TRBV7-8
D: -

CDR3: CASSLDGQGLWETQYF
DNA: TGTGCCAGCAGTTTAGACGGACAGGGGTTATGGGAGACCCAGTACTTC
J: TRBJ2-5
size: -
V: TRBV27
D: TRBD1

CDR3: CASKLDGSNSPLHF
DNA: TGTGCCAGCAAACTTGACGGGTCTAATTCACCCCTCCACTTT
J: TRBJ1-6
size: many
V: TRBV7-6
D: -

CDR3: CASSPPGGGANEQFF
DNA: TGTGCCAGCAGTCCACCTGGGGGGGGGGCCAATGAGCAGTTCTTC
J: TRBJ2-1
size: -
V: TRBV27
D: -

CDR3: CSVLQGLQTYGYTF
DNA: TGCAGCGTACTACAGGGTCTCCAAACCTATGGCTACACCTTC
J: TRBJ1-2
size: few
V: TRBV29-1
D: -

CDR3: CAISESIGRQPQHF
DNA: TGTGCCATCAGTGAGTCGATCGGAAGGCAGCCCCAGCATTTT
J: TRBJ1-5
size: -
V: TRBV10-3
D: -

CDR3: CSADEGVLNTEAFF
DNA: TGCAGTGCCGATGAAGGGGTTCTGAACACTGAAGCTTTCTTT
J: TRBJ1-1
size: few
V: TRBV20-1
D: -

CDR3: CAISIAGGPYNEQFF
DNA: TGTGCCATCAGCATAGCGGGGGGCCCGTACAATGAGCAGTTCTTC
J: TRBJ2-1
size: -
V: TRBV10-3
D: TRBD2

CDR3: CASSEQETQYF
DNA: TGTGCCAGCAGTGAACAAGAGACCCAGTACTTC
J: TRBJ2-5
size: -
V: TRBV13
D: -

CDR3: CASSLFVGISSYEQYF
DNA: TGTGCCAGCAGTTTATTCGTGGGCATCAGCTCCTACGAGCAGTACTTC
J: TRBJ2-7
size: many
V: TRBV28
D: -

CDR3: CATSPRKGEQFF
DNA: TGTGCCACCAGCCCCCGGAAAGGAGAGCAGTTCTTC
J: TRBJ2-1
size: many
V: TRBV15
D: -